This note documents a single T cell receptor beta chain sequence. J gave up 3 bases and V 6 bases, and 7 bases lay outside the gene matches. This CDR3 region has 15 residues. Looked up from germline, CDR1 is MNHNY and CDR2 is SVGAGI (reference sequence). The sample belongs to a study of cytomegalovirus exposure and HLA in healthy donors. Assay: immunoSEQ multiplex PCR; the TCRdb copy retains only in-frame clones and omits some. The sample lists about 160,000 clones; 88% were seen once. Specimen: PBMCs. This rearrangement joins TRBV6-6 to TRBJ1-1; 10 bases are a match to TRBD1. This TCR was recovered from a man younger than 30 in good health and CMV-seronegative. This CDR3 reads CASRIRGTGDTEAFF. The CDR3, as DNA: TGTGCCAGCAGAATACGTGGGACAGGGGACACTGAAGCTTTCTTT.